This T cell receptor (beta chain) emerged from a study of blood T cell repertoires in COVID-19. Overall study: Researchers got acute and convalescent COVID-19 samples from the United States, Italy and Spain.

Authors' data handling: Reference gene primer amplification in the assay estimated nucleated cell counts. Measured with immunoSEQ multiplex PCR; TCRdb has only the in-frame clones, and not every one. That table furnishes V, J and clone size, whereas the DNA furnished D and trimming. The table has 250,000 or so clones, 70% to 90% seen once; the top ten hold 3% to 3.5%. This CDR3 is 15 amino acids long. Germline values: CDR1 SGHDT, CDR2 YYEEEE. The trim removed 1 base at V and 6 bases at J, leaving 7 bases unmatched. This clone was seen a single time. The TCR comes from a man in his late teens or twenties with active or convalescent COVID-19. This rearrangement joins TRBV5-6 to TRBJ2-1; 7 bases fit TRBD2. Sequencing was done on a sample of peripheral blood. In nucleotides, the CDR3 is TGTGCCAGCAGCTTGCAGTGGACTAGTGGCAATGAGCAGTTCTTC. Its translation: CASSLQWTSGNEQFF.